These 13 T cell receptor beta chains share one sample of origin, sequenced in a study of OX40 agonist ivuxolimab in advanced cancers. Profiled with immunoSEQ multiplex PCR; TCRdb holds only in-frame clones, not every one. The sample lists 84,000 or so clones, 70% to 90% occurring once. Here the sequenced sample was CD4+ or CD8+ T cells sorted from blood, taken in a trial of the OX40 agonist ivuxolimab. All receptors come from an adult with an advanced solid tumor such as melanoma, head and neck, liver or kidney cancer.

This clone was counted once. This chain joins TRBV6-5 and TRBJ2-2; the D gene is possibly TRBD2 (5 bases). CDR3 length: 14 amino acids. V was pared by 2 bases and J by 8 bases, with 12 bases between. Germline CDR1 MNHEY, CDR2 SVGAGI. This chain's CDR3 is CASSYGLRAGELFF. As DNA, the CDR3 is TGTGCCAGCAGTTACGGGCTGCGGGCGGGGGAGCTGTTTTTT.

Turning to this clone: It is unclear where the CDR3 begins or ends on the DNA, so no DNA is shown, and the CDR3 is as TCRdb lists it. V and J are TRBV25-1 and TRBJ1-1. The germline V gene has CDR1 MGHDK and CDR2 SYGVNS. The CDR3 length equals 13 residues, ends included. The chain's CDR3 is CASSILGSTEAFF.

Written as DNA, the CDR3 is TGTGCCAGCAGTTACTCCGGGACAGGGCGGGCTTTCTTT. Translating gives CASSYSGTGRAFF. J is TRBJ1-1 and V is TRBV6-5, with 9 bases matching TRBD1. The CDR3 runs to 13 residues. Germline loops: CDR1 MNHEY, CDR2 SVGAGI. After removal of 0 bases from V and 11 bases from J, the junction contained 4 bases not matched to a gene.

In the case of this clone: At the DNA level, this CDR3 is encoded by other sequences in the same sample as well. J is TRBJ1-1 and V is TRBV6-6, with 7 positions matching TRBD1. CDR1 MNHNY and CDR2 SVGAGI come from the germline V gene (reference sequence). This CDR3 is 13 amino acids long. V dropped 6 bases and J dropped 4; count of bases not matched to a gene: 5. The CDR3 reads CASRPTGLTEAFF. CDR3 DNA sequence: TGTGCCAGCAGACCGACAGGGCTCACTGAAGCTTTCTTT.

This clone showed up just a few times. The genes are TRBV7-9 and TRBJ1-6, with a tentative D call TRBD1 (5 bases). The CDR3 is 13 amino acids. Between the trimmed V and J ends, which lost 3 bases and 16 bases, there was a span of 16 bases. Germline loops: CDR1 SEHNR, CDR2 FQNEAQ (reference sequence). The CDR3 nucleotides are TGTGCCAGCAGCTTGGGACCGCGGTGGGGGCTCCACTTT. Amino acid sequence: CASSLGPRWGLHF.

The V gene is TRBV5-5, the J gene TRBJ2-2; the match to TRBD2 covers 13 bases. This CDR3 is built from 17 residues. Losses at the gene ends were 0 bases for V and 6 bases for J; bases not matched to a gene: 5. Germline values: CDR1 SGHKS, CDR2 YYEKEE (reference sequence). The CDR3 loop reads CASSLGLAGGMAGELFF. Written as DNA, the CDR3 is TGTGCCAGCAGCTTGGGACTAGCGGGGGGCATGGCCGGGGAGCTGTTTTTT.

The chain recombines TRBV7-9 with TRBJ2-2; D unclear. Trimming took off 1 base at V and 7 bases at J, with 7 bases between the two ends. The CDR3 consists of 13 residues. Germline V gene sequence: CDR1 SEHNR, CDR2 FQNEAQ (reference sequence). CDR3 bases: TGTGCCAGCAGCTTAGTGGTGAACGGGGAGCTGTTTTTT. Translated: CASSLVVNGELFF.

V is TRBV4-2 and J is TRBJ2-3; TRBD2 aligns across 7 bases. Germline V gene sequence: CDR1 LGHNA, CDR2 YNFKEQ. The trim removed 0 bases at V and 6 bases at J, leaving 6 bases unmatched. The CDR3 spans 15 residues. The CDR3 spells CASSQDPRGGDTQYF. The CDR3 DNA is TGTGCCAGCAGCCAAGATCCCCGGGGAGGGGATACGCAGTATTTT.

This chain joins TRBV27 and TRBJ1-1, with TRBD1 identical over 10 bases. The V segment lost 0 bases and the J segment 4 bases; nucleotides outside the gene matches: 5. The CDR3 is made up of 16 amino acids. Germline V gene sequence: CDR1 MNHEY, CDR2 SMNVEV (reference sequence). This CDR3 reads CASSLSGTGVVTEAFF. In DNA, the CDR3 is TGTGCCAGCAGTTTATCCGGGACAGGGGTGGTCACTGAAGCTTTCTTT.

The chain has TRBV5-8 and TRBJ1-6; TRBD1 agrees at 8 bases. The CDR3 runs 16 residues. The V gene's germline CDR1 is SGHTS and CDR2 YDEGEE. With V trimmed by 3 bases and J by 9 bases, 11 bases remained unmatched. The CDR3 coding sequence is TGTGCCAGCAGCTCCCTGCAGGGGGCGAATCCTTCACCCCTCCACTTT. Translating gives CASSSLQGANPSPLHF.

Here the CDR3 reads CASSQDWDRGNQPQHF. The CDR3 nucleotides read TGTGCCAGCAGCCAAGATTGGGACAGGGGGAATCAGCCCCAGCATTTT. This chain connects TRBV4-2 to TRBJ1-5; 11 bases line up with TRBD1. Germline V lookup: CDR1 LGHNA, CDR2 YNFKEQ. There are 16 residues in the CDR3. V gave up 0 bases and J gave up 4 bases; unmatched junction bases: 2.

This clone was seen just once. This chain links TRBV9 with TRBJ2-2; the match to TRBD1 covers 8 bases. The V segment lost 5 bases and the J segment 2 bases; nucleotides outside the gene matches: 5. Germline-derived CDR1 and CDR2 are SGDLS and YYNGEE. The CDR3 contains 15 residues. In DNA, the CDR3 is TGTGCCAGCAGGGACAGGGACCAAAACACCGGGGAGCTGTTTTTT. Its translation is CASRDRDQNTGELFF.

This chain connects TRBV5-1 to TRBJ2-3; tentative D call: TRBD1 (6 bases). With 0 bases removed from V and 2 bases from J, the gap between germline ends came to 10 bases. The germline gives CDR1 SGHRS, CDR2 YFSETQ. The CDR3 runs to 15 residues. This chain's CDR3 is CASSLARTDTDTQYF. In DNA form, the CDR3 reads TGCGCCAGCAGCTTGGCCAGGACAGACACAGATACGCAGTATTTT.